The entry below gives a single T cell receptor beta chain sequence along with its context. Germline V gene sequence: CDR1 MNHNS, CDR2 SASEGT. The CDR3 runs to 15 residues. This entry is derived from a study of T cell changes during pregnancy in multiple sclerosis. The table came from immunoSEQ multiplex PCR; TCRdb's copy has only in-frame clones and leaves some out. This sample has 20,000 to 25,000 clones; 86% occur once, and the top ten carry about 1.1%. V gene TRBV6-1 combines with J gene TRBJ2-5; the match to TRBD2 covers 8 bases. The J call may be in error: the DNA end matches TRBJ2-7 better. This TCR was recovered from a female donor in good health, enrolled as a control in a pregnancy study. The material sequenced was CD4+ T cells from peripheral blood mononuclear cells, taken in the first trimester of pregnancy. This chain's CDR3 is CASSELGSGNYEQYF. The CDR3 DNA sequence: TGTGCCAGCAGTGAACTGGGTAGCGGGAACTACGAGCAGTACTTC.